These 19 T cell receptor beta chains came from one sample sequenced in a study of blood T cell repertoires in COVID-19. Sequenced by immunoSEQ multiplex PCR; TCRdb stores in-frame clones only, minus some. The repertoire holds 300,000 or so clones, with over 80% as singletons. Sequenced: peripheral blood. Every receptor here comes from a woman aged 35 to 49 with acute or convalescent COVID-19.

The genes are TRBV12-3 or TRBV12-4 and TRBJ1-2, with no clear D. CDR3 length: 13 residues. V dropped 7 bases and J dropped 2 bases, with 11 bases sitting between them. The DNA for the CDR3 is TGTGCCAGCACGTTTACGGAGAACTATGGCTACACCTTC. This codes for CASTFTENYGYTF.

This chain connects TRBV20-1 to TRBJ2-7, with D hard to call. Trimming took 3 bases from V and 1 from J, leaving 16 bases between them. CDR3 length: 15 residues. Germline V gives CDR1 DFQATT, CDR2 SNEGSKA (reference sequence). The CDR3: CSASGPPGSSYEQYV. CDR3 DNA sequence: TGCAGTGCTAGTGGGCCCCCTGGCTCATCCTACGAGCAGTACGTC.

The chain joins TRBV7-8 to TRBJ2-5; D is ambiguous. Germline CDR1 SGHVS, CDR2 FQNEAQ. The CDR3 consists of 14 residues. The V end lost 5 bases, the J end lost 5 bases, and 15 bases lay between the germline ends. This CDR3 reads CASSPTEASETQYF. The CDR3 DNA is TGTGCCAGCAGCCCTACTGAGGCGAGTGAGACCCAGTACTTC.

The chain uses TRBV2 and TRBJ2-4, with TRBD2 matching over 8 bases. Germline loops: CDR1 SNHLY, CDR2 FYNNEI. The CDR3 has 16 amino acids. The junction had 4 bases not matched to a gene; V was cut back by 3 bases and J by 0 bases. As DNA, the CDR3 is TGTGCCAGCAGTGATCCGCGGGGGGAAGCCAAAAACATTCAGTACTTC. Protein product: CASSDPRGEAKNIQYF.

The chain couples TRBV7-8 to TRBJ1-3; no reliable D call. The CDR3 consists of 16 residues. Per the germline V gene, CDR1 is SGHVS and CDR2 is FQNEAQ. The ends were cut back, 1 base at V and 0 bases at J, with 10 bases in the middle. The CDR3 coding sequence is TGTGCCAGCAGCTTAGTACCGGAGTACTCTGGAAACACCATATATTTT. Residues: CASSLVPEYSGNTIYF.

This clone was seen only a few times. The chain combines TRBV5-1 with TRBJ2-5; TRBD1 aligns across 10 bases. Unmatched junction bases numbered 4, after V lost 4 bases and J lost 4 bases. The germline V gene encodes CDR1 SGHRS and CDR2 YFSETQ. This CDR3 spans 14 amino acids. The CDR3 reads CASSRGQGRETQYF. The CDR3 nucleotides are TGCGCCAGCAGCCGGGGACAGGGGCGAGAGACCCAGTACTTC.

The CDR3 region is CAISGTSGGWGTYNEQFF. CDR3 sequence (DNA): TGTGCCATCAGTGGGACTAGCGGGGGTTGGGGAACCTACAATGAGCAGTTCTTC. This chain connects TRBV10-3 to TRBJ2-1; 13 bases are shared with TRBD2. This CDR3 is built from 18 residues. CDR1 is ENHRY and CDR2 is SYGVKD in the germline V gene. Trimming cost V 4 bases and J 2 bases; bases outside gene matches: 8.

The V gene is TRBV2, the J gene TRBJ1-2; TRBD1 aligns across 7 bases. J was trimmed by 8 bases and V by 8 bases; bases with no gene match: 17. The CDR3 totals 15 residues. Germline-derived CDR1 and CDR2 are SNHLY and FYNNEI. The CDR3 loop reads CASLVSETGRKGYTF. The CDR3 bases are TGTGCCAGCCTAGTATCAGAGACAGGGCGAAAGGGCTACACCTTC.

This chain uses TRBV5-6 with TRBJ1-6, with D possibly being TRBD1 (5 bases). The V and J ends lost 4 bases and 8 bases respectively, with 19 bases between them. Germline V lookup: CDR1 SGHDT, CDR2 YYEEEE. The CDR3 loop spans 16 amino acids. CDR3 sequence reads: CASSPGKEGRHSPLHF. CDR3 nucleotide sequence: TGTGCCAGCAGCCCTGGAAAGGAGGGGCGGCATTCACCCCTCCACTTT.

The chain combines TRBV18 with TRBJ1-5, with 8 bases that match TRBD1. The junction had 6 bases not matched to a gene; V was cut back by 3 bases and J by 2 bases. The CDR3 extends over 16 amino acids. The germline gives CDR1 KGHSH, CDR2 LQKENI. CDR3 sequence: CASSPTGGYGNQPQHF. The CDR3 DNA sequence: TGTGCCAGCTCACCCACAGGGGGTTATGGCAATCAGCCCCAGCATTTT. The variable domain in full, with the rest retrieved from reference TRBV18 and TRBJ1-5, is NAGVMQNPRHLVRRRGQEARLRCSPMKGHSHVYWYRQLPEEGLKFMVYLQKENIIDESGMPKERFSAEFPKEGPSILRIQQVVRGDSAAYFCASSPTGGYGNQPQHFGDGTRLSIL.

The chain couples TRBV4-1 to TRBJ2-2; TRBD2 might be the D (5 bases). The CDR3 is 19 amino acids. V lost 4 bases and J lost 1, with 22 bases in between. CDR1 is MGHRA and CDR2 is YSYEKL in the germline V gene. CDR3 loop: CASSPRPLAGLLNTGELFF. The CDR3 DNA sequence: TGCGCCAGCAGCCCCCGCCCCCTCGCGGGCCTCCTGAACACCGGGGAGCTGTTTTTT.

This chain links TRBV4-2 with TRBJ2-3; TRBD2 matches 8 bases. V lost 1 base, J lost 2 bases, and 8 bases stayed unmatched. The CDR3 is 17 amino acids. CDR1 is LGHNA, CDR2 YNFKEQ, per germline. Here the CDR3 reads CASSQGSGGGPTDTQYF. The CDR3 DNA is TGTGCCAGCAGCCAAGGGAGCGGCGGGGGGCCCACAGATACGCAGTATTTT.

CDR3 nucleotide sequence: TGTGCCAGCAGCGTTCGACCCGGGACAGAGCCCTACGAGCAGTACGTC. Translated, it gives CASSVRPGTEPYEQYV. The chain has TRBV21-1 and TRBJ2-7; the DNA was not compared with TRBD1, the D call given in the table. TRBV21-1 is assigned pseudogene status. The CDR3 is 16 amino acids.

The CDR3: CASSLQLAGDTNTGELFF. The CDR3 DNA is TGTGCCAGCAGCTTACAACTAGCGGGGGATACGAACACCGGGGAGCTGTTTTTT. V gene TRBV14 combines with J gene TRBJ2-2; 11 bases align to TRBD2. CDR3 length: 18 amino acids. Germline V lookup: CDR1 SGHDN, CDR2 FVKESK. Germline trimming cut 5 bases from V and 0 bases from J; bases unmatched to any gene: 8.

This chain uses TRBV6-6 with TRBJ1-1, with unresolved D. The CDR3 length is 13 residues. The germline gives CDR1 MNHNY, CDR2 SVGAGI (reference sequence). V dropped 5 bases and J dropped 3 bases, with 10 bases sitting between them. DNA for the CDR3: TGTGCCAGCAGTGCGGCCAGCTACACTGAAGCTTTCTTT. Protein product: CASSAASYTEAFF.

This clone came up a few times. This chain links TRBV19 with TRBJ1-5; D may be TRBD1 (6 bases). The CDR3 is made up of 16 amino acids. The V gene's germline CDR1 is LNHDA and CDR2 SQIVND (reference sequence). Trimming cost V 6 bases and J 8 bases, with 23 bases left between them. The CDR3: CASSMGASGNHEPQHF. Here the CDR3 DNA reads TGTGCCAGTAGCATGGGGGCCTCGGGGAACCATGAGCCCCAGCATTTT.

This chain connects TRBV6-1 to TRBJ1-5; D unclear. This CDR3 is built from 14 residues. Germline V gives CDR1 MNHNS, CDR2 SASEGT. Between the trimmed V and J ends, which lost 3 bases and 0 bases, there was a span of 6 bases. The CDR3 loop is CASSDSYSNQPQHF. CDR3 DNA sequence: TGTGCCAGCAGTGACAGTTATAGCAATCAGCCCCAGCATTTT.

The V gene is TRBV14, the J gene TRBJ2-5; D might be TRBD2 (5 bases). The length of the CDR3 is 13 residues. The V gene's germline CDR1 is SGHDN and CDR2 FVKESK. Trimming cost V 5 bases and J 1 base, with 8 bases left between them. In DNA form, the CDR3 reads TGTGCCAGCAGCGTACGGGGCCAAGAGACCCAGTACTTC. Protein: CASSVRGQETQYF.

This sequence joins TRBV5-5 and TRBJ1-5, with TRBD1 matching over 7 bases. V shed 0 bases and J 7 bases; nucleotides not matched to a gene: 4. This CDR3 has 14 amino acids. Germline V lookup: CDR1 SGHKS, CDR2 YYEKEE (reference sequence). This CDR3 is CASSLEGARQPQHF. CDR3 bases: TGTGCCAGCAGCTTGGAGGGGGCCAGACAGCCCCAGCATTTT.